This T cell receptor beta chain was sequenced during a study of T cell responses to AZD1222 COVID-19 vaccine (dated by TCRdb to 2020 to 2023). Context from the whole study: A total of approximately 240 trial participants underwent TCR sequencing, of whom 200 to 220 had received two doses of AZD1222 and around 25 had received two doses of the MenACWY control vaccine. Trial participants were enrolled into age subgroups of 18-55, 56-69 and 70-plus years, which contained approximately 150, 28 and 58 TCR-sequenced participants, respectively.

In this sample, this clone turned up once. Its antigen has not been determined. It has no much larger one-base neighbor in the sample; base qualities were not kept. What the work shows at the level of the full study, not this receptor alone: CD4 TCRs associated with the vaccine covered the entire spike protein, and the dominant responses were in regions 160-218 and 743-854. Reportedly, almost half of the unique spike-specific TCRs recognized epitopes lying outside the regions that are mutated in the B.1.351 and B.1.1.7 variants. Conclusions about previously exposed vaccinees are limited, since just 5 or 6 AZD1222 recipients were seropositive for SARS-CoV-2 at baseline. In the small 56-69-year group, the increase in depth fell short of significance, most likely because of low power. Spike-specific TCR breadth and depth rose significantly after two AZD1222 doses compared with day 0 and with MenACWY recipients. Participants were mostly white British and included more females than males, and it was suggested by the authors that clonal diversity may have been underestimated. Because no samples from the day 14 peak response were available, repertoires could be characterized only after the peak T cell response.

What the time point label conveys for this sample: about 28 days (+/-7) after the second vaccine dose. AZD1222 recipients whose second dose came at about 4 weeks and those whose second dose came at about 12 weeks were combined into one group, since spike-specific TCR depth and breadth did not differ between the two schedules. Samples from vaccinated people were obtained from the UK trials COV001 and COV002, which included a single-blind randomized controlled phase 2/3 trial of AZD1222 (ChAdOx1 nCoV-19) in healthy adults. For TCRbeta chain sequencing, PBMC samples from trial participants were taken at day 0 and at day 28 after the second dose. The CDR3, from cysteine to phenylalanine, totals 16 residues. Of all the DNA, just the CDR3 is kept, 48 bases in frame from base 1. CDR1 is given as LGHNA and CDR2 as YNFKEQ, both from the germline V gene. V is pared back by 0 bases and J by 3 bases, with 14 bases lying between the germline termini.

The CDR3 regions of human TCRbeta chains were subjected to immunosequencing. The authors' analysis ran thus. TCRs in the repertoires were matched against a reference library of SARS-CoV-2-specific TCRs that had been generated with the MIRA antigen-specificity platform. Breadth was defined as the fraction of unique TCRs that were SARS-CoV-2-associated, and depth was defined as the fraction of total T cells that were SARS-CoV-2-associated. Using the MIRA data, every spike-specific TCR was mapped to the spike region that the TCR reacted to and assigned to either a CD4 or a CD8 class. Log10-transformed breadth and depth values were compared by one-way ANOVA with Sidak's multiple comparisons tests. The immuneACCESS repertoire file appears here via TCRdb, limited to in-frame rearrangements. These files lack a portion of the clones; in checked studies, under half of the deficit traces to unresolved V genes, and the cause of the others is not known. For V, J and clone size, that table is used; D and trimming come from the DNA. Present in this sample are roughly 150,000 clones, approximately 91% of which were seen just once. Around 2.1% of the sample comes from the top ten.

The chain employs TRBV4-2 and TRBJ1-1, with a tentative D gene TRBD1 over 6 matching bases. The input for sequencing was peripheral blood, taken 28 days after the second AZD1222 dose. The receptor was derived from an adult who received the AZD1222 COVID-19 vaccine. The CDR3 protein sequence reads: CASSQDPGEGYTEAFF. The nucleotide sequence is given as TGTGCCAGCAGCCAAGATCCAGGGGAGGGGTACACTGAAGCTTTCTTT.